The subject of this entry is one T cell receptor (beta chain). Its antigen is currently not known. One base away there is no much larger clone; base qualities are not given. The sample is drawn from a study of CD4+ T cells in melanoma (dated by TCRdb to 2022 to 2024). The study in broad terms: Neoantigen-specific CD4+ T cells in human melanoma were investigated in the study. Points the paper makes about the study in general: Diverse differentiation states were reported to be shown by neoantigen-specific CD4+ T cells in melanoma. The report described a correlation between neoantigen-specific CD4+ T cells and the function of CD8+ T cells, macrophages and B cells.

At the junction V is shortened by 6 bases and J by 3 bases, with 11 bases in between. CDR1 is given as MNHNY and CDR2 as SVGAGI, both from the germline V gene (reference sequence). Including the terminal cysteine and phenylalanine, the CDR3 comprises 13 residues. Only the CDR3 DNA is retained, 39 bases long and in frame from the first base. The method behind the library was the immunoSEQ multiplex PCR assay. TCRdb took this table from immuneACCESS and kept in-frame rearrangements with V and J called. Such tables lack part of the clones; where checked against another copy, unresolved V genes explain under half of the gap, and the rest is unexplained. Across this sample there are approximately 15,000 clones, with roughly 88% seen only once. The ten largest make up about 6% of the sample. The donors were melanoma patients.

The sequenced material came from cells from a culture (not recorded whether cultured in vitro). The receptor was isolated from a human donor with melanoma. The rearrangement joined TRBV6-6 to TRBJ1-2; no D segment can be confidently identified. The DNA is TGTGCCAGCAGATCGAGTGGAGACTATGGCTACACCTTC. This encodes CASRSSGDYGYTF.